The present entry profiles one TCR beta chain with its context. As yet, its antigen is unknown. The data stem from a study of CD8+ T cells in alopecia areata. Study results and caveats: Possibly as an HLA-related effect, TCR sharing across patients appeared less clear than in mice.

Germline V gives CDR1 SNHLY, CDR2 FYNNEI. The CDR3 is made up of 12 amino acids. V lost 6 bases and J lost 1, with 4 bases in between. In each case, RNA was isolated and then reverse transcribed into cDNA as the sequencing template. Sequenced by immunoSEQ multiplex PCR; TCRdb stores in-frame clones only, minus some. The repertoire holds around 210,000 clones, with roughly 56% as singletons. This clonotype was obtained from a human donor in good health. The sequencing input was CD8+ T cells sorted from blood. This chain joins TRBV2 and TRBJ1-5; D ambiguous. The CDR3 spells CASRDSNQPQHF. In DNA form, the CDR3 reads TGTGCCAGCAGGGACAGCAATCAGCCCCAGCATTTT.